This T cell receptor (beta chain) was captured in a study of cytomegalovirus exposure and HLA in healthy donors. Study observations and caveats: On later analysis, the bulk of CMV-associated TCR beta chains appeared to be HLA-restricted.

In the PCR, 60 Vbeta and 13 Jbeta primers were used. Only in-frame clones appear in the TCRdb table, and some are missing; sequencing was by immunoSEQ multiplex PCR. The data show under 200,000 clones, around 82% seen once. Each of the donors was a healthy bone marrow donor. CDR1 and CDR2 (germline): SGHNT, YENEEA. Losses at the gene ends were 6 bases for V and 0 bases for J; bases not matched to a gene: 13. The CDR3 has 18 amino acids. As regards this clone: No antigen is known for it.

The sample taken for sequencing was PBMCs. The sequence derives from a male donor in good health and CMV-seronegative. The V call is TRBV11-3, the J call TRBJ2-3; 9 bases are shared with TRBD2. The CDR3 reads CASSLGRLAGTSTDTQYF. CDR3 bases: TGTGCCAGCAGTTTGGGGCGGCTAGCGGGGACTAGCACAGATACGCAGTATTTT.